This TCR beta chain is drawn from a study of T cells after yellow fever vaccination. Broader study findings: Post-booster samples contained most primary-vaccination clones (about 95% CD4, about 90% CD8). The study noted that FACS-sorted repertoires could contain abundant clonotypes contaminating from the bulk population. A secondary response was less intense yet reached its peak sooner, at day 5 versus 15.

This clonotype appeared many times. Its antigen is undetermined. For TCR, cDNA came from 5'RACE template switching, which added a universal primer site and UMIs. MiXCR, applied by TCRdb to the 5' RACE reads, yields one record per CDR3 protein. The sample has about 580,000 distinct CDR3 sequences; less than 20% are singletons. This TCR came from a man between 18 and 35 years old who received the YFV17D yellow fever vaccine. This specimen consisted of PBMCs, obtained less than 6 days after the first yellow fever vaccination.

The CDR3 reads CSARDSLAKNIQYF. For the CDR3, the DNA is TGCAGTGCGAGGGACAGCCTAGCCAAAAACATTCAGTACTTC. This chain joins TRBV20-1 and TRBJ2-4; 7 nucleotides agree with TRBD1. From germline, CDR1 is DFQATT and CDR2 SNEGSKA (reference sequence). V gave up 6 bases and J gave up 0 bases; unmatched junction bases: 5. The length of the CDR3 is 14 residues.